This TCR beta chain was captured by sequencing in a study of blood T cells in healthy people across ages. The CDR3 spans 19 residues. CDR1 SNHLY and CDR2 FYNNEI come from the germline V gene. The use of a sample-barcoded 5' primer and a J-beta primer mix characterized a second PCR of roughly 7 to 11 cycles. One entry per CDR3 protein results from TCRdb running MiXCR on the 5' RACE reads. The sample shows about 1.5 million distinct CDR3 sequences, 35% to 45% of them seen only once. The chain recombines TRBV2 with TRBJ2-1; 13 bases map to TRBD2. Judging by the DNA end, TRBJ2-7 fits better; the J call may be wrong. Sequences were obtained from blood. This receptor was obtained from a woman aged 18-29 years in good health. CDR3 nucleotides: TGTGCCAGCAGTGCCCGACTAGCGGGGGGCCTGAGCTCCTACAATGAGCAGTACTTC. Translating gives CASSARLAGGLSSYNEQYF.